The sequence of this TCR beta chain was determined in a study of blood T cell repertoires in COVID-19. The CDR3 length is 10 residues. Looked up from germline, CDR1 is DFQATT and CDR2 is SNEGSKA (reference sequence). V was cut by 6 bases and J by 8 bases, with 8 bases left in between. This clone was seen many times. Recruitment covered roughly 24 US areas and drew participants whose ages spanned 18 to 89 years. Categorization into cohorts depended on clinical history that participants reported. Authors' data handling: By means of reference gene primer amplification, nucleated cell counts were estimated. Assay used: immunoSEQ multiplex PCR; TCRdb lists only in-frame clones, some missing. V, J and clone size were drawn from that table, and D and trimming were deduced from the DNA. The table lists 180,000 or so clones, 60% to 80% of them singletons.

Sequencing input: PBMCs or T cells enriched from blood (not recorded which). The rearrangement joins TRBV20-1 to TRBJ2-1; unclear D gene. The TCR comes from a man aged 60 to 75 who had been exposed to COVID-19. CDR3 in DNA: TGCAGTGCCAGCGACCATGAGCAGTTCTTC. Its protein is CSASDHEQFF.